A single sample is the source of the 32 T cell receptor beta chains below, sequenced in a study of cytomegalovirus exposure and HLA in healthy donors. PCR was performed using 60 Vbeta and 13 Jbeta primers. Sequenced by immunoSEQ multiplex PCR; TCRdb stores in-frame clones only, minus some. The sample contains a few hundred thousand clones, 80% to 95% of which appear only once. The sequencing sample was made of PBMCs. The receptors stem from a girl under 10 years old in good health and CMV-seronegative.

This clone was recorded once. The chain recombines TRBV30 with TRBJ1-2; tentatively, D is TRBD1 (6 bases). The length of the CDR3 is 15 residues. Germline V CDR1 and CDR2: GTSNPN, SVGIG (reference sequence). This CDR3 is CASNRDRGANYGYTF. The CDR3 nucleotides read TGTGCTTCTAACAGGGATCGGGGAGCTAACTATGGCTACACCTTC.

This chain's CDR3 is CASSQRGPSYEQYF. The CDR3 DNA sequence: TGCGCCAGCAGCCAAAGGGGCCCATCCTACGAGCAGTACTTC. V is TRBV4-1 and J is TRBJ2-7, with a possible D match to TRBD1 (5 bases). Between the trimmed V and J ends, which lost 2 bases and 1 base, there was a span of 9 bases. The CDR3 covers 14 residues. From germline, CDR1 is MGHRA and CDR2 YSYEKL.

This chain joins TRBV30 and TRBJ1-1, with a tentative D call TRBD1 (6 bases). V lost 1 base to trimming and J lost 7 bases, with 10 bases between them. Germline-derived CDR1 and CDR2 are GTSNPN and SVGIG (reference sequence). The CDR3 covers 12 residues. The CDR3 loop reads CAWSGARGEAFF. DNA of the CDR3: TGTGCCTGGAGTGGGGCCAGGGGTGAAGCTTTCTTT.

The J gene is TRBJ1-1, the V gene TRBV27; the match to TRBD1 covers 8 bases. The V gene end was trimmed by 0 bases and the J gene end by 5 bases; junction bases not matched to a gene: 5. This CDR3 spans 15 amino acids. Looked up from germline, CDR1 is MNHEY and CDR2 is SMNVEV (reference sequence). CDR3 coding DNA: TGTGCCAGCAGTTTATCGAGACAGGGGATGACTGAAGCTTTCTTT. As protein: CASSLSRQGMTEAFF.

V is TRBV10-3 and J is TRBJ1-1, with 7 bases fitting TRBD1. V was pared by 5 bases and J by 1 base, with 4 bases of the junction left unmatched. The CDR3 runs to 14 residues. The germline CDR1 and CDR2 sequences are ENHRY and SYGVKD. CDR3 sequence (DNA): TGTGCCATCAGTAAAACAGGGGAGAACACTGAAGCTTTCTTT. Its protein is CAISKTGENTEAFF.

J is TRBJ2-5 and V is TRBV6-5, with TRBD2 matching over 8 bases. CDR3 length: 11 residues. Germline V lookup: CDR1 MNHEY, CDR2 SVGAGI. V was pared by 5 bases and J by 7 bases, with 0 bases of the junction left unmatched. This CDR3 reads CASSAGGTQYF. The CDR3, as DNA: TGTGCCAGCAGTGCGGGGGGGACCCAGTACTTC.

The chain carries TRBV29-1 and TRBJ2-2, with D possibly being TRBD1 (5 bases). V was cut by 7 bases and J by 6 bases, with 21 bases left in between. CDR3 length: 15 residues. Looked up from germline, CDR1 is SQVTM and CDR2 is ANQGSEA. The DNA for the CDR3 is TGCAGCGCCCAGGGCAGGGTCGAAGGGTCCGGGGAGCTGTTTTTT. As protein: CSAQGRVEGSGELFF.

This chain joins TRBV6-1 and TRBJ2-6, with a possible D match to TRBD1 (6 bases). Trimming took off 3 bases at V and 0 bases at J, with 6 bases between the two ends. CDR3 size: 15 residues. Per the germline V gene, CDR1 is MNHNS and CDR2 is SASEGT. The CDR3 region has the DNA TGTGCCAGCAGTGAGGACAGCTCTGGGGCCAACGTCCTGACTTTC. Translated: CASSEDSSGANVLTF.

This clone was observed once. The chain recombines TRBV9 with TRBJ1-1; 7 bases are a match to TRBD1. CDR1 is SGDLS, CDR2 YYNGEE, per germline. V was clipped by 3 bases and J by 4 bases; unmatched bases: 3. The CDR3 contains 13 residues. The CDR3 loop is CASSGQGSTEAFF. In DNA, the CDR3 is TGTGCCAGCAGCGGACAGGGTAGCACTGAAGCTTTCTTT.

The V gene is TRBV18, the J gene TRBJ2-7; 8 positions match TRBD1. The CDR3 loop spans 15 amino acids. J gave up 1 base and V 6 bases, and 8 bases lay outside the gene matches. Germline lookup yields CDR1 KGHSH and CDR2 LQKENI. The CDR3 sequence: CASSPGQGLSYEQYF. The CDR3 bases are TGTGCCAGCTCCCCTGGACAGGGACTTTCCTACGAGCAGTACTTC.

The CDR3 region is CASSFSGTGKNTGELFF. CDR3 DNA sequence: TGTGCCAGCAGCTTTTCCGGGACAGGGAAAAACACCGGGGAGCTGTTTTTT. The chain recombines TRBV7-2 with TRBJ2-2; 9 bases line up with TRBD1. The trim removed 3 bases at V and 2 bases at J, leaving 7 bases unmatched. Germline lookup yields CDR1 SGHTA and CDR2 FQGNSA. The CDR3 totals 17 residues.

V is TRBV19 and J is TRBJ1-1; D is unresolved. This CDR3 region has 13 residues. The germline gives CDR1 LNHDA, CDR2 SQIVND (reference sequence). V was shortened by 6 bases and J by 0 bases, with 8 bases between the two germline ends. This chain's CDR3 is CASREIMNTEAFF. The DNA of the CDR3 is TGTGCCAGTAGAGAGATAATGAACACTGAAGCTTTCTTT.

This chain connects TRBV6-5 to TRBJ1-5; D ambiguous. The CDR3 contains 13 residues. The germline V and J ends were trimmed by 5 bases and 7 bases, with 12 bases remaining between them. The germline V gene has CDR1 MNHEY and CDR2 SVGAGI. The CDR3 nucleotides are TGTGCCAGCAGTGAAACGCGGGAACAGCCCCAGCATTTT. Its protein product is CASSETREQPQHF.

The table lists this clone with a count of one. The chain links TRBV2 to TRBJ2-3, with 7 bases fitting TRBD2. V shed 8 bases and J 5 bases; nucleotides not matched to a gene: 1. The CDR3 has 11 residues. Germline assignment: CDR1 SNHLY and CDR2 FYNNEI. CDR3 nucleotides: TGTGCCAGCTGGGGGGGAGATACGCAGTATTTT. Amino acids: CASWGGDTQYF.

The chain couples TRBV6-5 to TRBJ1-5, with D unclear. The ends were cut back, 6 bases at V and 0 bases at J, with 6 bases in the middle. CDR1 is MNHEY, CDR2 SVGAGI, per germline. The length of the CDR3 is 13 residues. CDR3 protein: CASRVVSNQPQHF. CDR3 coding DNA: TGTGCCAGCAGAGTAGTTAGCAATCAGCCCCAGCATTTT.

This chain's CDR3 is CASWGTSPREQFF. CDR3 in DNA: TGTGCCAGCTGGGGGACTAGCCCCAGGGAGCAGTTCTTC. The chain has TRBV19 and TRBJ2-1; 9 bases are a match to TRBD2. Trimming took 9 bases from V and 10 from J; bases not matched to a gene: 10. The CDR3 length is 13 residues. CDR1 and CDR2 (germline): LNHDA, SQIVND (reference sequence).

The chain links TRBV5-1 to TRBJ2-7; possible D gene TRBD2, 5 bases. Germline lookup yields CDR1 SGHRS and CDR2 YFSETQ. The V gene lost 4 bases and the J gene lost 6 bases, with 11 bases spanning the gap. This CDR3 has 12 amino acids. CDR3 residues: CASSGETSEQYF. The DNA for the CDR3 is TGCGCCAGCAGCGGGGAGACCTCCGAGCAGTACTTC.

CDR3 DNA: TGTGCCATCAGTGAACTCAGCGGCTCTGGGGCCAACGTCCTGACTTTC. Its protein is CAISELSGSGANVLTF. The chain employs TRBV10-3 and TRBJ2-6; possible D gene TRBD2, 5 bases. Germline V gives CDR1 ENHRY, CDR2 SYGVKD. V was shortened by 3 bases and J by 0 bases, with 9 bases between the two germline ends. The CDR3 length is 16 residues.

As concerns this clone: A junction boundary mismatches the germline segment, possibly from a read error. The chain recombines TRBV20-1 with TRBJ1-2; D is uncertain. CDR3 length equals 10 residues. CDR1 and CDR2 (germline): DFQATT, SNEGSKA (reference sequence). Here the CDR3 DNA reads TGCAGTGCGACCAACTACGGCTACACCTTC. Amino acid sequence: CSATNYGYTF.

This chain connects TRBV15 to TRBJ1-4, with TRBD1 identical over 8 bases. Germline CDR1 reads LNHNV; CDR2 reads YYDKDF (reference sequence). The CDR3 contains 13 residues. Unmatched junction bases numbered 5, after V lost 9 bases and J lost 5 bases. Here the CDR3 reads CATEDRDNEKLFF. In nucleotides, the CDR3 is TGTGCCACTGAGGACAGGGACAATGAAAAACTGTTTTTT.

The chain links TRBV6-5 to TRBJ1-3, with TRBD1 matching 9 bases. Germline V gene data show CDR1 as MNHEY and CDR2 as SVGAGI. J gave up 0 bases and V 4 bases, and 4 bases lay outside the gene matches. The CDR3 loop spans 16 amino acids. The CDR3 is CASSLQGASSGNTIYF. Written as DNA, the CDR3 is TGTGCCAGCAGTTTACAGGGGGCCAGCTCTGGAAACACCATATATTTT.

The V and J genes are TRBV5-1 and TRBJ2-7, with D possibly matching TRBD2 (6 bases). The CDR3 sequence is 14 residues long. V lost 4 bases and J lost 2, with 13 bases in between. Germline V CDR1 and CDR2: SGHRS, YFSETQ. The CDR3 loop is CASSRRGGTYEQYF. As DNA, the CDR3 is TGCGCCAGCAGCAGACGGGGCGGGACCTACGAGCAGTACTTC.

The chain links TRBV28 to TRBJ1-5; D call uncertain. Trimming pared 0 bases from V and 1 base from J, leaving 13 bases between. The CDR3 is made up of 17 amino acids. Germline V gene data show CDR1 as MDHEN and CDR2 as SYDVKM. The CDR3: CASSLWVLRVSNQPQHF. The DNA of the CDR3 is TGTGCCAGCAGTTTATGGGTCTTGAGGGTGAGCAATCAGCCCCAGCATTTT.

The chain has TRBV2 and TRBJ1-2; D is unclear. V gave up 11 bases and J gave up 8 bases, with 15 bases separating them. Germline V lookup: CDR1 SNHLY, CDR2 FYNNEI. This CDR3 spans 11 amino acids. This chain's CDR3 is CASPGTWGYTF. DNA of the CDR3: TGTGCCTCCCCCGGTACGTGGGGCTACACCTTC. The full variable domain, completed using reference TRBV2 and TRBJ1-2, is EPEVTQTPSHQVTQMGQEVILRCVPISNHLYFYWYRQILGQKVEFLVSFYNNEISEKSEIFDDQFSVERPDGSNFTLKIRSTKLEDSAMYFCASPGTWGYTFGSGTRLTVV.

On this clone: Other nucleotide sequences from this sample produce the same CDR3. This chain uses TRBV29-1 with TRBJ2-5; D might be TRBD1 (6 bases). Per germline, CDR1 SQVTM and CDR2 ANQGSEA. CDR3 size: 13 residues. V lost 7 bases and J 4 bases, leaving 16 bases between the germline ends. DNA for the CDR3: TGCAGCGGAAGGCAGGGGTCAACAGAGACCCAGTACTTC. It yields the protein CSGRQGSTETQYF.

This chain uses TRBV1 with TRBJ2-5; the table assigns TRBD2, which was not confirmed against the DNA. TRBV1 is marked as a pseudogene. CDR3 length: 19 residues. CDR3 in amino acids: CTSSQVPGLAGGGQETQYF. The CDR3 DNA reads TGCACCAGCAGCCAAGTCCCGGGACTAGCGGGGGGGGGCCAAGAGACCCAGTACTTC.

CDR3 sequence: CASSPPNSRQGAKNYGYTF. The CDR3 DNA follows: TGTGCCAGCTCACCACCCAATAGTCGACAGGGGGCCAAGAACTATGGCTACACCTTC. The chain joins TRBV18 to TRBJ1-2; TRBD1 agrees at 10 bases. The CDR3 consists of 19 residues. Per the germline V gene, CDR1 is KGHSH and CDR2 is LQKENI. J gave up 2 bases and V 0 bases, and 12 bases lay outside the gene matches.

The V gene is TRBV27, the J gene TRBJ2-6, with 8 positions matching TRBD1. From germline, CDR1 is MNHEY and CDR2 SMNVEV (reference sequence). Unmatched junction bases numbered 5, after V lost 4 bases and J lost 0 bases. The CDR3 is 17 residues long. The CDR3 is CASSSGTGPSGANVLTF. The CDR3 DNA follows: TGTGCCAGCAGTTCCGGGACAGGTCCCTCTGGGGCCAACGTCCTGACTTTC.

This chain joins TRBV29-1 and TRBJ2-7, with 9 nucleotides matching TRBD2. After removal of 3 bases from V and 0 bases from J, the junction contained 9 bases not matched to a gene. Germline lookup yields CDR1 SQVTM and CDR2 ANQGSEA. There are 16 residues in the CDR3. The CDR3 is CSVEAGAGGGSYEQYF. The CDR3 DNA sequence: TGCAGCGTTGAGGCAGGAGCGGGGGGTGGCTCCTACGAGCAGTACTTC.

This rearrangement joins TRBV19 to TRBJ1-1, with D maybe TRBD1 (5 bases). CDR1 and CDR2 from the germline V gene are LNHDA and SQIVND (reference sequence). The CDR3 contains 14 residues. Trimming took 2 bases from V and 5 from J, leaving 12 bases between them. The CDR3 reads CASSIQGLRTEAFF. CDR3 DNA sequence: TGTGCCAGTAGTATACAGGGCCTAAGGACTGAAGCTTTCTTT.

This chain links TRBV29-1 with TRBJ1-1; maybe TRBD1 (5 bases). Trimming removed 6 bases from V and 10 bases from J, with 12 bases in between. The CDR3 has 10 residues. CDR1 is SQVTM, CDR2 ANQGSEA, per germline. In DNA form, the CDR3 reads TGCAGCGTGGCGGTGGGGGGAGCTTTCTTT. It translates to CSVAVGGAFF.

This rearrangement joins TRBV29-1 to TRBJ2-7; TRBD2 matches at 15 bases. V gave up 4 bases and J gave up 5 bases; unmatched junction bases: 3. The CDR3 has 14 amino acids. Germline V gene data show CDR1 as SQVTM and CDR2 as ANQGSEA. The CDR3 DNA sequence: TGCAGCGTTGTGGGGACTAGCGGGAGGCACGAGCAGTACTTC. As protein: CSVVGTSGRHEQYF.